A single sample gave rise to the 15 T cell receptor beta chains below, sequenced in a study of T cells in Graves' hyperthyroidism and ophthalmopathy. Researchers amplified the TCR beta CDR3 regions from RNA transcripts. First-round RT-PCR with HTBI primers amplified the TCR CDR3 region. TCRdb processed the multiplex PCR reads anew with MiXCR; each CDR3 protein has one entry. This sample yields over 400,000 distinct CDR3 sequences, of which roughly 14% are seen a single time; approximately 13% belongs to the top ten. Material for sequencing was blood. All receptors come from a young man with Graves' ophthalmopathy.

In this sample, this clonotype turned up many times. This sequence joins TRBV24-1 and TRBJ2-3; D not resolved. This CDR3 comprises 14 residues. Trimming pared 3 bases from V and 2 bases from J, leaving 8 bases between. Germline V gives CDR1 KGHDR, CDR2 SFDVKD. The DNA of the CDR3 is TGTGCCACCAGTGATCCTGACATCACAGATACGCAGTATTTT. As protein: CATSDPDITDTQYF.

This clonotype was seen many times. This sequence joins TRBV6-1 and TRBJ2-3; 9 nucleotides agree with TRBD2. This CDR3 comprises 15 residues. Germline loops: CDR1 MNHNS, CDR2 SASEGT. With V trimmed by 2 bases and J by 4 bases, 4 bases remained unmatched. The chain's CDR3 is CASSETAGGPDTQYF. CDR3 coding DNA: TGTGCCAGCAGTGAAACAGCGGGAGGACCAGATACGCAGTATTTT.

This clonotype has at least ten counts. V and J are TRBV2 and TRBJ2-7; a possible D gene is TRBD1 (6 bases). The CDR3 totals 14 residues. The V end was cut by 6 bases, the J end by 0 bases, with 12 bases between. Looked up from germline, CDR1 is SNHLY and CDR2 is FYNNEI. The CDR3: CASRNRDTSYEQYF. The CDR3 DNA reads as TGTGCCAGCAGAAACCGGGACACCTCCTACGAGCAGTACTTC.

This clonotype was found a few times. J is TRBJ2-4 and V is TRBV20-1; D is unresolved. CDR1 is DFQATT, CDR2 SNEGSKA, per germline (reference sequence). This CDR3 has 17 residues. The V end was cut by 0 bases, the J end by 2 bases, with 17 bases between. The CDR3: CSARDWQPPLSKNIQYF. In nucleotides, the CDR3 is TGCAGTGCTAGAGATTGGCAGCCTCCACTATCCAAAAACATTCAGTACTTC.

This sequence joins TRBV7-9 and TRBJ2-1; D is perhaps TRBD2 (6 bases). The CDR3 sequence is 15 residues long. CDR1 is SEHNR and CDR2 is FQNEAQ in the germline V gene (reference sequence). Trimming removed 4 bases at V and 4 bases at J, with 14 bases between. In DNA form, the CDR3 reads TGTGCCAGCAGCTCCCCCTCGGGAGTATACAATGAGCAGTTCTTC. Protein: CASSSPSGVYNEQFF. The full variable domain, completed using reference TRBV7-9 and TRBJ2-1, is DTGVSQNPRHKITKRGQNVTFRCDPISEHNRLYWYRQTLGQGPEFLTYFQNEAQLEKSRLLSDRFSAERPKGSFSTLEIQRTEQGDSAMYLCASSSPSGVYNEQFFGPGTRLTVL.

This clonotype showed up many times. Its ends do not fully match the called genes, so a read error is possible. The V and J genes are TRBV6-2 or TRBV6-3 and TRBJ1-2; 8 nucleotides line up with TRBD1. This CDR3 has 13 amino acids. CDR1 is MNHEY, CDR2 SVGEGT, per germline. The CDR3 loop reads CASGYPGTGGYTF. The CDR3, as DNA: TGTGCCAGCGGTTACCCAGGGACAGGTGGCTACACCTTC.

Note on this clonotype: This may be a read error, as it is one base from a much larger clone. The V gene is TRBV30, the J gene TRBJ1-1; possible D gene TRBD1, 6 bases. V lost 5 bases to trimming and J lost 1 base, with 11 bases between them. CDR1 and CDR2 (germline): GTSNPN, SVGIG (reference sequence). The CDR3 loop spans 13 amino acids. Written as DNA, the CDR3 is TGTGCCTGGGTGGCAGGGGAGAACACTGAAGCTTTCTTT. It specifies CAWVAGENTEAFF.

This clonotype was observed a handful of times. The chain is built from TRBV19 and TRBJ2-1; TRBD2 matches 10 bases. This CDR3 is 15 amino acids long. Germline loops: CDR1 LNHDA, CDR2 SQIVND (reference sequence). Trimming removed 4 bases from V and 5 bases from J; junction bases left unmatched: 5. CDR3 DNA sequence: TGTGCCAGTAGTACTTGGACTAGCGGAGACAATGAGCAGTTCTTC. Amino acids: CASSTWTSGDNEQFF.

For the CDR3, the DNA is TGTGCCAGCAGTAAACACGGGGAATCAGGGAAGATTGAGCAGTTCTTC. Translated, it gives CASSKHGESGKIEQFF. V and J are TRBV6-1 and TRBJ2-1; D may correspond to TRBD1 or TRBD2 (5 bases each). The CDR3 is 16 amino acids. V was cut by 5 bases and J by 9 bases, with 23 bases left in between. The germline V gene encodes CDR1 MNHNS and CDR2 SASEGT.

This clonotype was detected many times. The chain combines TRBV9 with TRBJ2-1; possible D gene TRBD1, 5 bases. Germline CDR1 and CDR2: SGDLS and YYNGEE. The CDR3 has 15 amino acids. V lost 7 bases, J lost 0 bases, and 14 bases lay in between. This CDR3 is CASGPTGSSYNEQFF. Written as DNA, the CDR3 is TGTGCCAGCGGACCAACAGGCAGCTCCTACAATGAGCAGTTCTTC.

The sample holds many counts of this clonotype. The chain recombines TRBV3-1 with TRBJ1-3, with D maybe TRBD1 (5 bases). In germline, CDR1 is LGHDT, CDR2 YNNKEL (reference sequence). This CDR3 is built from 17 residues. V was pared by 1 base and J by 0 bases, with 13 bases between. The CDR3 nucleotides read TGTGCCAGCAGCCAAGGTTTGGGGCACCTCTCTGGAAACACCATATATTTT. It is translated as CASSQGLGHLSGNTIYF. Using reference TRBV3-1 and TRBJ1-3 for the parts outside the CDR3, the full variable domain is DTAVSQTPKYLVTQMGNDKSIKCEQNLGHDTMYWYKQDSKKFLKIMFSYNNKELIINETVPNRFSPKSPDKAHLNLHINSLELGDSAVYFCASSQGLGHLSGNTIYFGEGSWLTVV.

In its sample, this clonotype was seen many times. The chain employs TRBV27 and TRBJ2-2; 7 bases are shared with TRBD2. The CDR3 extends over 14 amino acids. The V gene end was trimmed by 1 base and the J gene end by 6 bases; junction bases not matched to a gene: 2. Germline-derived CDR1 and CDR2 are MNHEY and SMNVEV (reference sequence). This CDR3 is CASSLWGGAGELFF. CDR3 nucleotides: TGTGCCAGCAGTTTATGGGGAGGGGCCGGGGAGCTGTTTTTT.

This clonotype was seen ten or more times. The V and J genes are TRBV27 and TRBJ2-7; 9 bases are shared with TRBD1. V was clipped by 2 bases and J by 0 bases; unmatched bases: 2. The germline CDR1 and CDR2 sequences are MNHEY and SMNVEV (reference sequence). CDR3 size: 15 residues. For the CDR3, the DNA is TGTGCCAGCAGTTTAGGGACAGGGAGCTCCTACGAGCAGTACTTC. Its protein is CASSLGTGSSYEQYF.

This sequence joins TRBV2 and TRBJ2-5; 7 nucleotides line up with TRBD1. Per the germline V gene, CDR1 is SNHLY and CDR2 is FYNNEI. V lost 4 bases and J lost 0; bases outside the gene matches: 8. This CDR3 is built from 16 residues. CDR3 in DNA: TGTGCCAGCAGTGGGGACAGTTATTTTAACCAAGAGACCCAGTACTTC. This gives the protein CASSGDSYFNQETQYF.

The sample holds many counts of this clonotype. The CDR3 coding sequence is TGCAGTGCTAGACCCAAATCCCGGGACAGGGTCGTTGGGTCGTGGTATGGCTACACCTTC. Translation gives CSARPKSRDRVVGSWYGYTF. The chain recombines TRBV20-1 with TRBJ1-2, with TRBD1 matching 9 bases. The CDR3 is 20 residues long. Trimming at V came to 2 bases and at J to 5 bases, leaving 24 bases not matched to a gene. From germline, CDR1 is DFQATT and CDR2 SNEGSKA (reference sequence).